The next 12 T cell receptor beta chains were all read from a single sample in a study of response to subunit inactivated influenza vaccine. TCRdb processed the RT-PCR reads anew with MiXCR; each CDR3 protein has one entry. The table shows about 650,000 distinct CDR3 sequences, with roughly 14% occurring only once. This specimen consisted of PBMCs from blood, obtained about 13 days after vaccination. The receptor set was obtained from a man aged 45-65 years who received an inactivated influenza vaccine.

There are a few counts of this clonotype. This chain links TRBV4-2 with TRBJ2-7; D assignment may be TRBD1 or TRBD2 (5 bases each). Trimming left V 4 bases short and J 2 bases short, with 21 bases between. This CDR3 region has 17 residues. Per the germline V gene, CDR1 is LGHNA and CDR2 is YNFKEQ. CDR3 sequence: CASSRTWDLQTPYEQYF. The CDR3 region has the DNA TGTGCCAGCAGCCGGACTTGGGACCTCCAAACCCCCTACGAGCAGTACTTC.

This clonotype came up a few times. V and J are TRBV4-1 and TRBJ2-7; D not resolved. CDR1 is MGHRA, CDR2 YSYEKL, per germline. The CDR3 loop spans 14 amino acids. V lost 0 bases and J 6 bases, leaving 12 bases between the germline ends. CDR3 sequence: CASSQDEHKSEQYF. The CDR3 DNA follows: TGCGCCAGCAGCCAAGATGAGCACAAAAGCGAGCAGTACTTC.

This clonotype was detected a few times. V gene TRBV15 combines with J gene TRBJ2-2; 14 bases are shared with TRBD2. Germline CDR1 and CDR2: LNHNV and YYDKDF (reference sequence). Trimming took 0 bases from V and 4 from J; bases not matched to a gene: 7. CDR3 size: 19 residues. DNA for the CDR3: TGTGCCACCAGCAGAGATGGGGGACTAGCGGGAGCGGGCACCGGGGAGCTGTTTTTT. Residues: CATSRDGGLAGAGTGELFF.

The chain combines TRBV10-2 with TRBJ2-1; TRBD2 agrees at 12 bases. The CDR3 is 18 residues long. With 6 bases clipped from V and 2 bases from J, the junction kept 11 bases outside the gene matches. Germline CDR1 reads WSHSY; CDR2 reads SAAADI. The DNA of the CDR3 is TGCGCCAGCAGATGGACTAGCGGGGTAAGGCGGGCCTACAATGAGCAGTTCTTC. This sequence encodes CASRWTSGVRRAYNEQFF.

The chain combines TRBV6-1 with TRBJ2-1, with D possibly being TRBD1 (6 bases). Germline V gene lookup returns CDR1 MNHNS and CDR2 SASEGT. CDR3 length: 14 amino acids. Trimming pared 1 base from V and 5 bases from J, leaving 9 bases between. For the CDR3, the DNA is TGTGCCAGCAGTGAAGGACAGGACCACAATGAGCAGTTCTTC. It translates to CASSEGQDHNEQFF.

This clonotype was detected a few times. V and J are TRBV30 and TRBJ2-7; 7 bases are a match to TRBD1. Germline V lookup: CDR1 GTSNPN, CDR2 SVGIG (reference sequence). The V gene end was trimmed by 7 bases and the J gene end by 2 bases; junction bases not matched to a gene: 8. The CDR3 spans 13 residues. The CDR3 DNA reads as TGTGCCTTTAGGACAGGTAACCCCTACGAGCAGTACTTC. Translating it yields CAFRTGNPYEQYF.

A few counts support this clonotype. The chain has TRBV5-1 and TRBJ1-1; 7 positions match TRBD1. Germline V CDR1 and CDR2: SGHRS, YFSETQ. This CDR3 spans 15 amino acids. Trimming at V came to 5 bases and at J to 1 base, leaving 8 bases not matched to a gene. CDR3 protein: CASRQRTGANTEAFF. In nucleotides, the CDR3 is TGCGCCAGCAGGCAAAGGACAGGAGCGAACACTGAAGCTTTCTTT.

This clonotype was seen a single time. DNA for the CDR3: TGTGCCAGCAGCCTTAGGACTAGCGGGACTGATACGCAGTATTTT. Translating gives CASSLRTSGTDTQYF. This chain uses TRBV7-2 with TRBJ2-3; 12 nucleotides align to TRBD2. The CDR3 length is 15 residues. Germline CDR1 SGHTA, CDR2 FQGNSA. The V and J ends lost 5 bases and 6 bases, in that order; junction bases with no gene match: 6.

This clonotype has only a few counts. The chain couples TRBV7-2 to TRBJ2-1, with D possibly matching TRBD2 (6 bases). The germline V gene has CDR1 SGHTA and CDR2 FQGNSA. The V and J ends lost 7 bases and 4 bases respectively, with 17 bases between them. This CDR3 is 15 amino acids long. The CDR3 loop is CASTAIPGTYNEQFF. In DNA, the CDR3 is TGTGCCAGCACCGCCATACCCGGGACTTACAATGAGCAGTTCTTC.

V and J are TRBV12-3 or TRBV12-4 and TRBJ2-5; D perhaps matches TRBD1 (5 bases). The CDR3 runs 14 residues. V shed 6 bases and J shed 1 base, with 12 bases lying between them. CDR3 sequence (DNA): TGTGCCAGCAGAGGGGATACGGTCCAAGAGACCCAGTACTTC. Its translation: CASRGDTVQETQYF.

This clonotype occurred many times. CDR3 amino acids: CASSLEVWVTGELFF. CDR3 nucleotides: TGTGCCAGCAGCTTAGAGGTTTGGGTCACCGGGGAGCTGTTTTTT. V gene TRBV7-6 combines with J gene TRBJ2-2; unclear D gene. The CDR3 loop spans 15 amino acids. Germline loops: CDR1 SGHVS, CDR2 FNYEAQ. V dropped 1 base and J dropped 4 bases, with 10 bases sitting between them.

A few counts support this clonotype. The J gene is TRBJ1-5, the V gene TRBV4-1, with a tentative D call TRBD1 (5 bases). CDR1 MGHRA and CDR2 YSYEKL come from the germline V gene. V was pared by 1 base and J by 4 bases, with 11 bases between. This CDR3 spans 15 amino acids. The CDR3 region has the DNA TGCGCCAGCAGCCAAGGACCGGGACGAAATCAGCCCCAGCATTTT. As protein: CASSQGPGRNQPQHF.